Detailed here is one TCR beta chain. Its antigen is unidentified. This record belongs to a study of CXCR3-negative and CXCR3-positive naive CD8 T cells. Points from the study as a whole: CXCR3-expressing naive cells carried TRB CDR3s more hydrophobic than those of CXCR3-negative naive cells.

Carrying UMI labels, the TRB cDNA libraries were prepared through 5' RACE. TCRdb processed the 5' RACE reads again and assigns one entry to each CDR3 protein, with no DNA. The sample totals 150,000 to 180,000 distinct CDR3 sequences. Investigators sorted each CD8+ T cell subset in triplicate, taking 300,000 to 350,000 cells each time. The authors gated naive CD8+ T cells as CD45RO-CCR7+CD27+CD95-. Germline lookup yields CDR1 SGDLS and CDR2 YYNGEE. The CDR3 length is 12 residues. The sequence came from a human donor in good health. Some clones in this sample may be carry-over from other donors' samples. The rearrangement uses TRBV9 and TRBJ2-7; TCRdb designates TRBD1, a call that cannot be tested without DNA. Sequencing was carried out using naive CXCR3+ CD8+ T cells from blood. The sample's subset: CD45RO-CCR7+CD27+CD95- naive CD8+ T cells expressing CXCR3 (TNR3+). The CDR3: CASSETGYEQYF.